Included here is one TCR beta chain sequence, with context. This specimen belongs to a study of blood T cell repertoires in COVID-19. Overall study: Acute and convalescent COVID-19 samples came from the United States, Italy and Spain.

In the 2 weeks before study entry, exposed participants met a COVID-19 case, which was PCR-confirmed or clinician-diagnosed. Some clones are missing from TCRdb's copy, which holds only in-frame ones; the method was immunoSEQ multiplex PCR. This sample carries approximately 270,000 clones, around 93% of them seen once, and the ten largest clones take approximately 2.7%. Per germline, CDR1 SGHRS and CDR2 YFSETQ. V gave up 4 bases and J gave up 0 bases, with 8 bases separating them. This CDR3 has 14 amino acids. Sequenced material: PBMCs or T cells enriched from blood (not recorded which). This sequence originates from a man aged 40-55 years who had been exposed to COVID-19. V gene TRBV5-1 combines with J gene TRBJ1-3; D is unclear. CDR3 residues: CASSRSDSGNTIYF. The CDR3 DNA is TGCGCCAGCAGCAGATCAGACTCTGGAAACACCATATATTTT.